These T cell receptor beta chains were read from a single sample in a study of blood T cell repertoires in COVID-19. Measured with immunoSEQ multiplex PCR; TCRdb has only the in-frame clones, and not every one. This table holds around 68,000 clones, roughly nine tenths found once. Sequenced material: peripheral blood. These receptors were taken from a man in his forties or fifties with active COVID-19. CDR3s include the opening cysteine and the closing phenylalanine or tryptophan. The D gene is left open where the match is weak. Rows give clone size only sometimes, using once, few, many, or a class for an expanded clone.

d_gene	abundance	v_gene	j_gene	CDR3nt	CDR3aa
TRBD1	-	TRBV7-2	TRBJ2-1	TGTGCCAGCAGCTTGGGACAGGGGCTCTCCAATGAGCAGTTCTTC	CASSLGQGLSNEQFF
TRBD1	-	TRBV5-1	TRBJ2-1	TGCGCCAGCAGCGTGACAGGGGGCAATGAGCAGTTCTTC	CASSVTGGNEQFF
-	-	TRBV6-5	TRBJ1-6	TGTGCCAGCAGTTACAGGGGGAATTCACCCCTCCACTTT	CASSYRGNSPLHF
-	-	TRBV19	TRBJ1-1	TGTGCCAGTAGTCCAGGGTTGGCGAACACTGAAGCTTTCTTT	CASSPGLANTEAFF
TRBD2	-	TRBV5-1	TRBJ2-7	TGCGCCAGCACCTATAGCGGGGGCGTCTACGAGCAGTACTTC	CASTYSGGVYEQYF
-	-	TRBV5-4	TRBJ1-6	TGTGCCAGCAGCCGGGGGGGTACGAGTGAGTCACCCCTCCACTTT	CASSRGGTSESPLHF
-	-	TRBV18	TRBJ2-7	TGTGCCAGCTCCCATGACGAGCAGTACTTC	CASSHDEQYF
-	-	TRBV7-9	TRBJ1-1	TGTGCCAGCAGCCTCGAGGGGAACACTGAAGCTTTCTTT	CASSLEGNTEAFF
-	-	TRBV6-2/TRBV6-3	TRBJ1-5	TGTGCCAGCAGTTCGACTAATAGCAATCAGCCCCAGCATTTT	CASSSTNSNQPQHF
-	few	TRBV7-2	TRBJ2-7	TGTGCCAGCAGCTTAGATAGAACAGGGATCTACGAGCAGTACTTC	CASSLDRTGIYEQYF
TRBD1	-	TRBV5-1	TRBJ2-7	TGCGCCAGCAGCCCGGGGGGACAGGGGATCTACGAGCAGTACTTC	CASSPGGQGIYEQYF
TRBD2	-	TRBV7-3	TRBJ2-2	TGTGCCAGCAGCTTAATGGGACTAGGGACCACCGGGGAGCTGTTTTTT	CASSLMGLGTTGELFF
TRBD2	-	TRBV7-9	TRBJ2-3	TGTGCCAGCAGCGAGGCACCAGCCCTAGCGGGGGGGCAAAGTGATACGCAGTATTTT	CASSEAPALAGGQSDTQYF
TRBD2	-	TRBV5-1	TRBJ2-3	TGCGCCAGCAGCTCTTTTCTAGCGGGGGATGCCACAGATACGCAGTATTTT	CASSSFLAGDATDTQYF